A selection of T cell receptor beta chains follows, all from one sample in a study of shared clonotypes between healthy human individuals. Sequencing used immunoSEQ multiplex PCR; TCRdb keeps in-frame clones, though not all of them. Of fewer than 3 million clones in the sample, just under 95% were seen once. The sequenced sample was naive CD4+ T cells from PBMCs. These receptor sequences come from a man aged 18 to 29 in good health. Some clones in this sample may be carry-over from other donors' samples. The CDR3 runs from the conserved cysteine through the conserved F or W. The D gene is left open where the match is weak. Size tells how often a clone was seen (once, few, many) or the class of an expanded clone, and some rows leave it out.

. | TRBJ1-6 | TRBV7-9 | . | CASSSRQDNSPLHF | TGTGCCAGCAGCTCCCGACAGGATAATTCACCCCTCCACTTT
TRBD2 | TRBJ2-3 | TRBV15 | . | CATSRAGTRTDTQYF | TGTGCCACCAGCAGAGCCGGGACTAGAACAGATACGCAGTATTTT
. | TRBJ1-5 | TRBV7-9 | . | CASSLNFGVWQDNQPQHF | TGTGCCAGCAGCTTAAATTTCGGGGTGTGGCAAGACAATCAGCCCCAGCATTTT
. | TRBJ1-3 | TRBV28 | . | CASSLFDGNTIYF | TGTGCCAGCAGTTTATTCGATGGAAACACCATATATTTT
. | TRBJ2-7 | TRBV6-1 | . | CASTAAPLFYEQYF | TGTGCCAGCACTGCCGCCCCGCTGTTCTACGAGCAGTACTTC
. | TRBJ2-3 | TRBV19 | . | CASSIPGQGGNTQYF | TGTGCCAGTAGTATCCCGGGGCAAGGTGGGAATACGCAGTATTTT
. | TRBJ1-1 | TRBV10-3 | . | CAIRSQSGQKIEAFF | TGTGCCATCAGAAGCCAATCAGGACAGAAGATTGAAGCTTTCTTT
. | TRBJ1-5 | TRBV4-1 | . | CASSPSNLLQGRNQPQHF | TGCGCCAGCAGCCCCTCTAACCTTCTACAGGGTCGGAATCAGCCCCAGCATTTT
. | TRBJ1-1 | TRBV18 | . | CASSPVLDTEAFF | TGTGCCAGCTCACCTGTTTTAGACACTGAAGCTTTCTTT
. | TRBJ2-5 | TRBV5-1 | . | CASSSLLASQETQYF | TGCGCCAGCAGCTCGCTTCTAGCCTCCCAAGAGACCCAGTACTTC
. | TRBJ1-2 | TRBV27 | . | CASSLRYTGAGNYGYTF | TGTGCCAGCAGTCTACGCTATACCGGGGCGGGTAACTATGGCTACACCTTC
TRBD1 | TRBJ2-5 | TRBV7-2 | . | CASSPPGQRGETQYF | TGTGCCAGCAGCCCACCGGGACAGCGCGGAGAGACCCAGTACTTC
. | TRBJ2-3 | TRBV7-9 | . | CASSPRRADTQYF | TGTGCCAGCAGCCCCCGGCGGGCAGATACGCAGTATTTT
. | TRBJ2-1 | TRBV11-1 | . | CASSPTRPGGKNNEQFF | TGTGCCAGCAGCCCAACCAGGCCCGGGGGCAAGAACAATGAGCAGTTCTTC
. | TRBJ1-1 | TRBV28 | . | CASSLRPTEAFF | TGTGCCAGCAGTTTAAGGCCAACTGAAGCTTTCTTT
. | TRBJ2-7 | TRBV28 | . | CASSLKNYEQYF | TGTGCCAGCAGTTTAAAGAACTACGAGCAGTACTTC
. | TRBJ1-5 | TRBV5-8 | . | CASSLSVSDTNQPQHF | TGTGCCAGCAGCTTGTCCGTCTCGGACACCAATCAGCCCCAGCATTTT
. | TRBJ2-3 | TRBV11-3 | . | CASSLDRGSTDTQYF | TGTGCCAGCAGCTTAGACAGGGGCAGCACAGATACGCAGTATTTT
. | TRBJ2-2 | TRBV30 | . | CAWDQLTANTGELFF | TGTGCCTGGGATCAATTGACAGCTAACACCGGGGAGCTGTTTTTT
TRBD1 | TRBJ2-1 | TRBV5-1 | . | CASSGGTGGLAGRAPNEQFF | TGCGCCAGCAGCGGGGGGACAGGGGGCTTAGCGGGACGAGCCCCTAATGAGCAGTTCTTC
. | TRBJ1-2 | TRBV6-5 | . | CASSYRSGPSYGYTF | TGTGCCAGCAGTTATAGGTCGGGGCCCTCCTATGGCTACACCTTC
. | TRBJ2-1 | TRBV11-3 | . | CASSLEGGGYNEQFF | TGTGCCAGCAGCTTGGAGGGAGGGGGCTACAATGAGCAGTTCTTC
. | TRBJ2-7 | TRBV28 | . | CASSLFGQGRYEQYF | TGTGCCAGCAGTTTATTCGGGCAGGGGCGCTACGAGCAGTACTTC
. | TRBJ2-7 | TRBV29-1 | once | CSVGFPVGEQYF | TGCAGCGTTGGGTTCCCAGTCGGGGAGCAGTACTTC
. | TRBJ2-7 | TRBV27 | . | CASSIGAVHEQYF | TGTGCCAGCAGTATCGGGGCAGTTCACGAGCAGTACTTC
TRBD1 | TRBJ2-1 | TRBV9 | . | CASSAGGQGNEQFF | TGTGCCAGCAGCGCCGGGGGACAGGGGAATGAGCAGTTCTTC
. | TRBJ2-7 | TRBV18 | . | CASSPKATSYEQYF | TGTGCCAGCTCACCAAAAGCCACTTCCTACGAGCAGTACTTC
. | TRBJ2-1 | TRBV29-1 | . | CSVEGANEQFF | TGCAGCGTTGAAGGGGCCAATGAGCAGTTCTTC
. | TRBJ1-4 | TRBV28 | . | CASSFLRRGSQKLFF | TGTGCCAGCAGTTTCCTAAGGCGGGGCAGTCAAAAACTGTTTTTT
TRBD2 | TRBJ2-7 | TRBV7-2 | . | CASSFRAGGQHEQYF | TGTGCCAGCAGCTTTAGAGCGGGAGGGCAGCACGAGCAGTACTTC
TRBD1 | TRBJ1-1 | TRBV6-6 | . | CASSNRDSMNTEAFF | TGTGCCAGCAGTAACCGGGACAGCATGAACACTGAAGCTTTCTTT
TRBD1 | TRBJ1-3 | TRBV5-1 | . | CASSPGTGRNTIYF | TGCGCCAGCAGCCCCGGGACAGGCCGCAACACCATATATTTT
. | TRBJ2-7 | TRBV27 | . | CASSLQGTYSYEQYF | TGTGCCAGCAGTTTACAGGGGACCTACTCCTACGAGCAGTACTTC
. | TRBJ1-2 | TRBV28 | . | CASSSLEIVGYGYTF | TGTGCCAGCAGTTCCCTTGAGATTGTGGGGTATGGCTACACCTTC
. | TRBJ2-7 | TRBV7-2 | . | CASSYQGYEQYF | TGTGCCAGCAGCTACCAGGGTTACGAGCAGTACTTC
. | TRBJ2-5 | TRBV6-1 | . | CASQQTRGRETQYF | TGTGCCAGCCAACAGACTCGGGGGCGAGAGACCCAGTACTTC
TRBD1 | TRBJ2-3 | TRBV18 | . | CASSPEDRAATDTQYF | TGTGCCAGCTCACCCGAGGACAGGGCCGCTACAGATACGCAGTATTTT
TRBD2 | TRBJ2-5 | TRBV28 | once | CASIRSGTSGRSQYF | TGTGCCAGCATCCGTTCCGGGACTAGCGGGAGATCTCAGTACTTC
. | TRBJ2-7 | TRBV7-6 | . | CASSIGAAPSYEQYF | TGTGCCAGCAGCATAGGGGCAGCTCCCTCCTACGAGCAGTACTTC
. | TRBJ1-1 | TRBV6-1 | . | CASSDYRQAFF | TGTGCCAGCAGTGATTACAGGCAAGCTTTCTTT
TRBD1 | TRBJ2-7 | TRBV18 | once | CASSPGQASYEQYF | TGTGCCAGCTCACCCGGACAGGCTTCCTACGAGCAGTACTTC
. | TRBJ1-4 | TRBV4-3 | . | CASSQEGGRRWIQTNEKLFF | TGCGCCAGCAGCCAAGAAGGTGGGAGAAGGTGGATCCAAACTAATGAAAAACTGTTTTTT
TRBD2 | TRBJ2-7 | TRBV6-5 | . | CASSYSAGGSSYEQYF | TGTGCCAGCAGTTATAGTGCGGGAGGGAGCTCCTACGAGCAGTACTTC
. | TRBJ2-5 | TRBV30 | few | CAWSSLGGGETQYF | TGTGCCTGGAGTTCCCTAGGGGGAGGAGAGACCCAGTACTTC
TRBD2 | TRBJ2-1 | TRBV7-2 | . | CASSRDVAGVGEQFF | TGTGCCAGCAGCCGTGACGTAGCGGGAGTGGGTGAGCAGTTCTTC
. | TRBJ1-5 | TRBV5-1 | . | CASSPDQGNQPQHF | TGCGCCAGCAGTCCGGACCAAGGCAATCAGCCCCAGCATTTT
. | TRBJ1-2 | TRBV2 | . | CASSPGSGYTF | TGTGCCAGCAGTCCTGGAAGTGGCTACACCTTC
. | TRBJ2-3 | TRBV5-4 | once | CASSFFLSGALAQYF | TGTGCCAGCAGCTTCTTCCTTAGCGGTGCCCTGGCGCAGTATTTT
TRBD1 | TRBJ1-2 | TRBV5-4 | . | CASAAGGGYTF | TGTGCCAGCGCCGCAGGGGGTGGCTACACCTTC
. | TRBJ1-2 | TRBV29-1 | . | CSVGRWDYGYTF | TGCAGCGTGGGGCGGTGGGACTATGGCTACACCTTC